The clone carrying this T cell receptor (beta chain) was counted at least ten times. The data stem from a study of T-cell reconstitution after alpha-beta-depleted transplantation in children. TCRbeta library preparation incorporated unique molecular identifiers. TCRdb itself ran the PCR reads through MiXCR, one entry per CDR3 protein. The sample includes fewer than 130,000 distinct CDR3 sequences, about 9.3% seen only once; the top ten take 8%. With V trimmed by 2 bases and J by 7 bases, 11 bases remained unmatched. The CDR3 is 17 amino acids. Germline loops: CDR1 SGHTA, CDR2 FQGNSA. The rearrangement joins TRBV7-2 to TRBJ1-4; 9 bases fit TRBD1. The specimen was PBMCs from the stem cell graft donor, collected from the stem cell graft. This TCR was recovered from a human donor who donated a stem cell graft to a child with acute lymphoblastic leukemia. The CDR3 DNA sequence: TGTGCCAGCAGCTTAAGGGTCGGGTCGGGACAGGGTGAAAAACTGTTTTTT. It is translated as CASSLRVGSGQGEKLFF.